The T cell receptor beta chain under discussion was sequenced for a study of cytomegalovirus exposure and HLA in healthy donors. Study summary: Early released data comprised 80 million to 90 million unique TCRs from HLA-typed donors.

60 Vbeta and 13 Jbeta primers were used in PCR. The table came from immunoSEQ multiplex PCR; TCRdb's copy has only in-frame clones and leaves some out. The table includes 150,000 to 200,000 clones, 73% detected once. In germline, CDR1 is MDHEN, CDR2 SYDVKM. V gave up 2 bases and J gave up 6 bases, with 11 bases separating them. The length of the CDR3 is 14 residues. In its sample, this clone was seen a few times. Its antigen is undetermined. Study-level findings and limits: Across donors, presence/absence analyses took sequencing depth to be roughly uniform. Several V segments, TRBV6-2 and TRBV6-3 among them, could not be told apart and were dropped. Later on, analysis showed that most CMV-associated TCR beta chains appeared to be HLA-restricted.

V usage is TRBV28 and J usage is TRBJ1-5; tentative D call: TRBD1 (5 bases). Sequenced sample: PBMCs. This receptor was identified in a woman aged 18 to 35 in good health and CMV-seropositive. The DNA for the CDR3 is TGTGCCAGCAGTTTAGTAAACGGGGGTCAGCCCCAGCATTTT. Protein: CASSLVNGGQPQHF.